A single sample gave rise to the 19 T cell receptor beta chains below, sequenced in a study of blood T cell repertoires in COVID-19. Sequencing used immunoSEQ multiplex PCR; TCRdb keeps in-frame clones, though not all of them. This repertoire shows around 180,000 clones, roughly nine tenths found once; its top ten account for 2.1%. Sample: peripheral blood. These receptors were obtained from a man between 65 and 85 years old with active or convalescent COVID-19.

V usage is TRBV5-4 and J usage is TRBJ2-7; TRBD1 aligns across 10 bases. V dropped 0 bases and J dropped 6; count of bases not matched to a gene: 6. Germline V CDR1 and CDR2: SGHNT, YYREEE (reference sequence). This CDR3 is built from 15 residues. For the CDR3, the DNA is TGTGCCAGCAGCTTGGCGGGACAGGGGTCGGGCGAGCAGTACTTC. As protein: CASSLAGQGSGEQYF.

The chain recombines TRBV7-2 with TRBJ1-2; tentative D call: TRBD1 (5 bases). CDR1 is SGHTA and CDR2 is FQGNSA in the germline V gene. Trimming stripped 1 base from V and 8 bases from J, with 11 bases between. There are 13 residues in the CDR3. CDR3 in DNA: TGTGCCAGCAGCTTAGGACAGAGCTTAGGCTACACCTTC. Its protein product is CASSLGQSLGYTF.

The V gene is TRBV6-2 or TRBV6-3, the J gene TRBJ1-6; TRBD1 aligns across 10 bases. The germline V gene has CDR1 MNHEY and CDR2 SVGEGT. CDR3 length: 16 residues. V was pared by 3 bases and J by 6 bases, with 5 bases of the junction left unmatched. For the CDR3, the DNA is TGTGCCAGCAGTTATCGACAGGGGGCAAGTAATTCACCCCTCCACTTT. Protein product: CASSYRQGASNSPLHF.

J is TRBJ1-1 and V is TRBV11-2; the match to TRBD1 covers 8 bases. This CDR3 has 16 residues. In germline, CDR1 is SGHAT, CDR2 FQNNGV. V gave up 4 bases and J gave up 1 base; unmatched junction bases: 8. For the CDR3, the DNA is TGTGCCAGCAGCTCCCCTTCAGGGGGCCCGAACACTGAAGCTTTCTTT. It encodes CASSSPSGGPNTEAFF. Full variable domain (rest looked up from reference TRBV11-2 and TRBJ1-1): EAGVAQSPRYKIIEKRQSVAFWCNPISGHATLYWYQQILGQGPKLLIQFQNNGVVDDSQLPKDRFSAERLKGVDSTLKIQPAKLEDSAVYLCASSSPSGGPNTEAFFGQGTRLTVV.

V and J are TRBV5-6 and TRBJ1-2, with D unclear. Germline lookup yields CDR1 SGHDT and CDR2 YYEEEE. This CDR3 is built from 13 residues. Trimming took 4 bases from V and 8 from J, leaving 15 bases between them. CDR3: CASSVERGHGYTF. The CDR3 coding sequence is TGTGCCAGCAGCGTGGAAAGAGGGCACGGCTACACCTTC.

This chain connects TRBV15 to TRBJ1-4, with 11 nucleotides matching TRBD1. CDR1 and CDR2 from the germline V gene are LNHNV and YYDKDF (reference sequence). With V trimmed by 0 bases and J by 9 bases, 0 bases remained unmatched. This CDR3 region has 14 residues. The CDR3, as DNA: TGTGCCACCAGCAGAGAGGACAGGGGGCAAAAACTGTTTTTT. Protein product: CATSREDRGQKLFF.

The chain employs TRBV5-4 and TRBJ2-1; 12 bases match TRBD2. In germline, CDR1 is SGHNT, CDR2 YYREEE (reference sequence). The CDR3 extends over 16 amino acids. V trimming: 4 bases; J trimming: 7 bases; junction bases outside the gene matches: 9. The CDR3 region has the DNA TGTGCCAGCAGCCTTCAGAGGCTAGCGGGGGGGAATGAGCAGTTCTTC. Translating gives CASSLQRLAGGNEQFF.

The chain recombines TRBV18 with TRBJ1-6; 10 bases align to TRBD1. Per the germline V gene, CDR1 is KGHSH and CDR2 is LQKENI. This CDR3 has 15 residues. Unmatched junction bases numbered 5, after V lost 5 bases and J lost 7 bases. CDR3 sequence: CASSTGQGENSPLHF. The CDR3 coding sequence is TGTGCCAGCTCAACCGGACAGGGGGAGAATTCACCCCTCCACTTT.

This rearrangement joins TRBV5-5 to TRBJ1-2; D remains unclear. The CDR3 runs to 15 residues. Per germline, CDR1 SGHKS and CDR2 YYEKEE (reference sequence). V was pared by 1 base and J by 1 base, with 11 bases between. The CDR3 bases are TGTGCCAGCAGCTTGCGAGACATTCATAACTATGGCTACACCTTC. It yields the protein CASSLRDIHNYGYTF. Full variable domain (missing parts from reference TRBV5-5 and TRBJ1-2): DAGVTQSPTHLIKTRGQQVTLRCSPISGHKSVSWYQQVLGQGPQFIFQYYEKEERGRGNFPDRFSARQFPNYSSELNVNALLLGDSALYLCASSLRDIHNYGYTFGSGTRLTVV.

The V call is TRBV7-9, the J call TRBJ2-3; maybe TRBD1 (5 bases). The CDR3 has 16 amino acids. CDR1 and CDR2 from the germline V gene are SEHNR and FQNEAQ (reference sequence). Trimming stripped 4 bases from V and 1 base from J, with 15 bases between. Here the CDR3 reads CASSYDRPWGTDTQYF. CDR3 coding DNA: TGTGCCAGCAGCTATGACAGACCCTGGGGCACAGATACGCAGTATTTT.

In this sample, this clone turned up once. The chain has TRBV7-2 and TRBJ2-1; the D gene is possibly TRBD2 (6 bases). The CDR3 has 13 residues. V was shortened by 7 bases and J by 9 bases, with 16 bases between the two germline ends. Per germline, CDR1 SGHTA and CDR2 FQGNSA. The CDR3 DNA sequence: TGTGCCAGCAACTCCGGAGGGATCGGTGAGCAGTTCTTC. It encodes CASNSGGIGEQFF.

This clone came up many times. The V gene is TRBV28, the J gene TRBJ2-7, with TRBD1 matching over 7 bases. V dropped 6 bases and J dropped 1; count of bases not matched to a gene: 9. CDR1 MDHEN and CDR2 SYDVKM come from the germline V gene. The CDR3 totals 15 residues. The CDR3 DNA is TGTGCCAGCAGGCCCTGGCAGGGGGATTCCTACGAGCAGTACTTC. It yields the protein CASRPWQGDSYEQYF.

This chain's CDR3 is CASSLYRGREYEAFF. As DNA, the CDR3 is TGTGCCAGCAGCTTGTACAGGGGCCGCGAGTACGAAGCTTTCTTT. This chain links TRBV7-9 with TRBJ1-1, with 7 positions matching TRBD1. V trimming: 3 bases; J trimming: 8 bases; junction bases outside the gene matches: 12. The CDR3 contains 15 residues. Germline V gene data show CDR1 as SEHNR and CDR2 as FQNEAQ (reference sequence).

V is TRBV19 and J is TRBJ2-3; TRBD2 agrees at 13 bases. The germline V gene has CDR1 LNHDA and CDR2 SQIVND (reference sequence). The ends lost 5 bases at V and 4 bases at J; junction bases unmatched: 6. The CDR3 sequence is 16 residues long. The CDR3 DNA sequence: TGTGCCAGTAGTCGTGGACTAGCGGGAGTCTCAGATACGCAGTATTTT. Translating it yields CASSRGLAGVSDTQYF.

In DNA, the CDR3 is TGTGCCAGCAGCTATTTAAAGGGACTAGGCAATGAGCAGTTCTTC. Translation gives CASSYLKGLGNEQFF. This rearrangement joins TRBV5-4 to TRBJ2-1; TRBD2 aligns across 8 bases. The CDR3 contains 15 residues. Germline CDR1 and CDR2: SGHNT and YYREEE (reference sequence). The J segment lost 6 bases and the V segment lost 3 bases, leaving 8 bases of the junction unmatched. Drawing the rest from reference TRBV5-4 and TRBJ2-1, the complete variable domain is ETGVTQSPTHLIKTRGQQVTLRCSSQSGHNTVSWYQQALGQGPQFIFQYYREEENGRGNFPPRFSGLQFPNYSSELNVNALELDDSALYLCASSYLKGLGNEQFFGPGTRLTVL.

This clone was observed a few times. The chain links TRBV24-1 to TRBJ2-2, with D possibly TRBD2 on 5 matching bases. The CDR3 contains 12 residues. From germline, CDR1 is KGHDR and CDR2 SFDVKD. Trimming left V 8 bases short and J 5 bases short, with 8 bases between. The CDR3 nucleotides read TGTGCCACCACGACGGGGACCGGGGAGCTGTTTTTT. It yields the protein CATTTGTGELFF.

This chain links TRBV7-8 with TRBJ2-4, with D perhaps matching TRBD1 (7 bases). Germline V lookup: CDR1 SGHVS, CDR2 FQNEAQ. Trimming left V 4 bases short and J 6 bases short, with 13 bases between. The CDR3 is 14 residues long. The DNA for the CDR3 is TGTGCCAGCAGCTACCGCGGGACAGCAAACATTCAGTACTTC. It encodes CASSYRGTANIQYF.

The V call is TRBV24-1, the J call TRBJ2-1; 9 bases line up with TRBD1. Germline V gives CDR1 KGHDR, CDR2 SFDVKD. The V segment lost 10 bases and the J segment 8 bases; nucleotides outside the gene matches: 14. The CDR3 consists of 15 residues. This chain's CDR3 is CATSFGTGPYYEQFF. For the CDR3, the DNA is TGTGCCACATCATTCGGGACAGGGCCTTACTATGAGCAGTTCTTC.

The genes are TRBV2 and TRBJ2-2; TRBD1 matches at 9 bases. Per the germline V gene, CDR1 is SNHLY and CDR2 is FYNNEI. The CDR3 is 14 residues long. The ends lost 4 bases at V and 4 bases at J; junction bases unmatched: 1. Here the CDR3 reads CASSGQGGTGELFF. In nucleotides, the CDR3 is TGTGCCAGCAGTGGACAGGGGGGCACCGGGGAGCTGTTTTTT. Combining the CDR3 with reference TRBV2 and TRBJ2-2 gives the whole variable domain EPEVTQTPSHQVTQMGQEVILRCVPISNHLYFYWYRQILGQKVEFLVSFYNNEISEKSEIFDDQFSVERPDGSNFTLKIRSTKLEDSAMYFCASSGQGGTGELFFGEGSRLTVL.